This T cell receptor (beta chain) was observed in a study of shared clonotypes between healthy human individuals. The CDR3 is made up of 12 amino acids. V lost 5 bases and J lost 5; bases outside the gene matches: 3. Germline CDR1 is SEHNR and CDR2 is FQNEAQ (reference sequence). Findings of the study overall: It was the non-shared clonotypes that had lower generation probabilities than clonotypes shared by all four donors.

Of note for this clone: Antigen unknown.

The run depth of the assay was deep. Measured with immunoSEQ multiplex PCR; TCRdb has only the in-frame clones, and not every one. The data show about 2 million clones, approximately 94% seen once. Naive CD8 cells, CD45RO-negative and positively selected for CCR7, excluded terminally differentiated effector memory CD45RA+ cells. Input material: naive CD8+ T cells sorted from blood. The chain combines TRBV7-9 with TRBJ2-7, with 7 bases matching TRBD2. The TCR originated in a man between 18 and 35 years old in good health. The CDR3 region is CASSRGLDEQYF. The CDR3 DNA reads TGTGCCAGCAGCCGAGGACTAGACGAGCAGTACTTC.